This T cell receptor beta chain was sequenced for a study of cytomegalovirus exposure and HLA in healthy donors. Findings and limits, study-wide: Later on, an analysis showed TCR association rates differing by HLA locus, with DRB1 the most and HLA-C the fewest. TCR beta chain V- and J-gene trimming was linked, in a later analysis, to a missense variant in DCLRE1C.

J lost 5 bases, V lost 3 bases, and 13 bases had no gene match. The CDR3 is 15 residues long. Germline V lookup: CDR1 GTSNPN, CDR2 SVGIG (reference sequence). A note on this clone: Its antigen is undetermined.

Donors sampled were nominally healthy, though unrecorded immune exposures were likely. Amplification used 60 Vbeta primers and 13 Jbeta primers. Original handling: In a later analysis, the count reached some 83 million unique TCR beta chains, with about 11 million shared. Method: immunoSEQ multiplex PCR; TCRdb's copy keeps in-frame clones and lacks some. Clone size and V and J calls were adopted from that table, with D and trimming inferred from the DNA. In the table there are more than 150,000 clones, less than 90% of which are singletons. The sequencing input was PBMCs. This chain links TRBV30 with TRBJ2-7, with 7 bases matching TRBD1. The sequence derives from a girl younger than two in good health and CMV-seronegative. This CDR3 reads CAWSDVIQGSDEQYF. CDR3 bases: TGTGCCTGGAGCGACGTAATACAGGGGTCCGACGAGCAGTACTTC. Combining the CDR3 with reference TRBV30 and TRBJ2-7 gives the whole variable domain SQTIHQWPATLVQPVGSPLSLECTVEGTSNPNLYWYRQAAGRGLQLLFYSVGIGQISSEVPQNLSASRPQDRQFILSSKKLLLSDSGFYLCAWSDVIQGSDEQYFGPGTRLTVT.